This TCR beta chain originates from a study of OX40 agonist ivuxolimab in advanced cancers. Trimming left V 5 bases short and J 2 bases short, with 4 bases between. The germline V gene has CDR1 SGHAT and CDR2 FQNNGV. This CDR3 contains 11 residues. Assay: immunoSEQ multiplex PCR; the TCRdb copy retains only in-frame clones and omits some. The profile shows more than 65,000 clones, 85% of them singletons. The TCR sequence derives from an adult with an advanced solid tumor such as melanoma, head and neck, liver or kidney cancer. V is TRBV11-2 and J is TRBJ2-7; no reliable D call. Sequencing used CD4+ or CD8+ T cells sorted from blood, obtained in a trial of the OX40 agonist ivuxolimab. The CDR3 loop reads CASSQPYEQYF. The CDR3 DNA reads as TGTGCCAGCAGCCAACCCTACGAGCAGTACTTC.